This passage covers 25 T cell receptor beta chains from one sample sequenced in a study of blood T cell repertoires in COVID-19. Measured with immunoSEQ multiplex PCR; TCRdb has only the in-frame clones, and not every one. This table has 310,000 or so clones, 90% appearing once. The sequencing sample was made of PBMCs or T cells enriched from blood (not recorded which). Source of these receptors: a woman aged 18 to 35 with acute COVID-19.

V is TRBV11-1 and J is TRBJ2-7; D is uncertain. Germline loops: CDR1 SGHAT, CDR2 FQDESV (reference sequence). The CDR3 contains 11 residues. Trimming took 5 bases from V and 5 from J, leaving 7 bases between them. CDR3: CASSSTHEQYF. Written as DNA, the CDR3 is TGTGCCAGCAGCAGCACCCACGAGCAGTACTTC.

This chain joins TRBV9 and TRBJ2-3; 11 nucleotides align to TRBD1. Germline V gene data show CDR1 as SGDLS and CDR2 as YYNGEE. This CDR3 has 19 residues. V trimming: 6 bases; J trimming: 1 base; junction bases outside the gene matches: 16. The CDR3 is CASTHGQGALSTGTDTQYF. The CDR3 coding sequence is TGTGCCAGCACACACGGACAGGGGGCGTTAAGCACGGGCACAGATACGCAGTATTTT.

V and J are TRBV3-1 (or the pseudogene TRBV3-2) and TRBJ2-5; TRBD2 agrees at 12 bases. The CDR3 runs to 18 residues. The ends lost 3 bases at V and 3 bases at J; junction bases unmatched: 11. Looked up from germline, CDR1 is LGHDT and CDR2 is YNNKEL (reference sequence). The CDR3 protein is CASSHPSPSGGGKETQYF. The CDR3 DNA follows: TGTGCCAGCAGCCACCCTAGCCCTAGCGGGGGGGGAAAAGAGACCCAGTACTTC.

The genes are TRBV18 and TRBJ1-1; maybe TRBD1 (6 bases). This CDR3 spans 12 amino acids. The germline V gene encodes CDR1 KGHSH and CDR2 LQKENI. V lost 6 bases to trimming and J lost 5 bases, with 10 bases between them. CDR3: CASSSRGTEAFF. The CDR3 DNA reads as TGTGCCAGCTCGTCCAGGGGTACTGAAGCTTTCTTT.

J is TRBJ2-7 and V is TRBV2, with TRBD1 matching over 9 bases. This CDR3 contains 14 residues. The germline CDR1 and CDR2 sequences are SNHLY and FYNNEI. V dropped 8 bases and J dropped 13; count of bases not matched to a gene: 18. The chain's CDR3 is CASGSGQGGLWIYF. The CDR3, as DNA: TGTGCCAGCGGGTCGGGACAGGGAGGTTTGTGGATTTACTTC.

The CDR3 reads CASSRSGTSGLNTQYF. CDR3 coding DNA: TGTGCCAGCAGTCGATCCGGGACTAGCGGTTTAAATACGCAGTATTTT. The chain employs TRBV28 and TRBJ2-3; 11 positions agree with TRBD2. The CDR3 spans 16 residues. The ends lost 5 bases at V and 7 bases at J; junction bases unmatched: 11. The V gene's germline CDR1 is MDHEN and CDR2 SYDVKM.

V usage is TRBV29-1 and J usage is TRBJ1-1; a possible D gene is TRBD1 (5 bases). V lost 4 bases to trimming and J lost 5 bases, with 20 bases between them. Germline CDR1 SQVTM, CDR2 ANQGSEA. The CDR3 has 15 amino acids. The CDR3 protein is CSVGGVGGANTEAFF. The CDR3 DNA follows: TGCAGCGTTGGTGGGGTGGGTGGGGCGAATACTGAAGCTTTCTTT. Supplemented by reference TRBV29-1 and TRBJ1-1, the full variable domain reads SAVISQKPSRDICQRGTSLTIQCQVDSQVTMMFWYRQQPGQSLTLIATANQGSEATYESGFVIDKFPISRPNLTFSTLTVSNMSPEDSSIYLCSVGGVGGANTEAFFGQGTRLTVV.

In the case of this clone: Relative to the germline gene, one junction end is altered; a read error may explain this. This sequence joins TRBV12-3 or TRBV12-4 and TRBJ2-1, with 10 positions matching TRBD2. This CDR3 spans 11 amino acids. CDR3 sequence: CASRLAGGDFF. CDR3 bases: TGTGCCAGCAGGTTAGCGGGAGGAGACTTCTTC.

The chain employs TRBV6-1 and TRBJ2-1; no firm D call. This CDR3 spans 16 amino acids. Deletions cut 3 bases from V and 0 bases from J, with 12 bases between. CDR1 and CDR2 from the germline V gene are MNHNS and SASEGT. CDR3 nucleotide sequence: TGTGCCAGCAGTGATGGGCAGACGAACTCCTACAATGAGCAGTTCTTC. This translates into CASSDGQTNSYNEQFF.

The chain recombines TRBV7-9 with TRBJ2-5, with 7 bases matching TRBD1. V was clipped by 2 bases and J by 5 bases; unmatched bases: 8. CDR1 is SEHNR and CDR2 is FQNEAQ in the germline V gene (reference sequence). The CDR3 covers 15 residues. The CDR3 coding sequence is TGTGCCAGCAGCTTAAATGACAGGGCGGTGGAGACCCAGTACTTC. This codes for CASSLNDRAVETQYF.

The chain uses TRBV7-8 and TRBJ2-7, with 11 bases identical to TRBD1. V lost 5 bases and J lost 3; bases outside the gene matches: 9. CDR1 and CDR2 (germline): SGHVS, FQNEAQ. The CDR3 covers 16 residues. Here the CDR3 reads CASSPMAGQGVYEQYF. The CDR3 DNA sequence: TGTGCCAGCAGCCCGATGGCGGGACAGGGGGTCTACGAGCAGTACTTC.

This clone was seen just once. J is TRBJ1-1 and V is TRBV6-5; no definite D call. CDR1 and CDR2 from the germline V gene are MNHEY and SVGAGI. The CDR3 has 15 amino acids. Trimming took off 2 bases at V and 3 bases at J, with 13 bases between the two ends. CDR3 in DNA: TGTGCCAGCAGTTACGCACGGACGGGGTACACTGAAGCTTTCTTT. Translation gives CASSYARTGYTEAFF.

V and J are TRBV5-1 and TRBJ1-2; 7 bases line up with TRBD1. This CDR3 is 14 amino acids long. The V segment lost 4 bases and the J segment 8 bases; nucleotides outside the gene matches: 11. Germline lookup yields CDR1 SGHRS and CDR2 YFSETQ. The CDR3 nucleotides are TGCGCCAGCAGCCCGCGTGGGGACAGAAGCGGCTACACCTTC. Translating it yields CASSPRGDRSGYTF.

The genes are TRBV2 and TRBJ1-4; D unclear. This CDR3 region has 14 residues. The V end lost 5 bases, the J end lost 8 bases, and 15 bases lay between the germline ends. Germline-derived CDR1 and CDR2 are SNHLY and FYNNEI. The CDR3 DNA reads TGTGCCAGCAGTAGTACTAGGGCGGGGGAAAAACTGTTTTTT. Amino acids: CASSSTRAGEKLFF.

The chain has TRBV24-1 and TRBJ2-1, with a weak D call TRBD1 (5 bases). CDR1 is KGHDR, CDR2 SFDVKD, per germline. The CDR3 loop spans 12 amino acids. With 2 bases removed from V and 8 bases from J, the gap between germline ends came to 6 bases. The CDR3: CATSDWGHEQFF. CDR3 sequence (DNA): TGTGCCACCAGTGATTGGGGCCATGAGCAGTTCTTC.

This chain connects TRBV7-6 to TRBJ1-2; D unresolved. Germline V gives CDR1 SGHVS, CDR2 FNYEAQ. There are 15 residues in the CDR3. V was clipped by 5 bases and J by 2 bases, with 15 bases between them. CDR3 coding DNA: TGTGCCAGCAGCCCTTCTCTTGACTGGAACTATGGCTACACCTTC. Translation gives CASSPSLDWNYGYTF.

This CDR3 is CATQIQGYGYTF. CDR3 nucleotides: TGTGCCACTCAGATACAGGGTTATGGCTACACCTTC. The chain couples TRBV28 to TRBJ1-2; a possible D gene is TRBD1 (6 bases). This CDR3 is built from 12 residues. V lost 10 bases and J lost 5, with 14 bases in between. The germline V gene has CDR1 MDHEN and CDR2 SYDVKM.

The rearrangement joins TRBV21-1 to TRBJ2-7; the D call TRBD2 from the table was never checked on the DNA. TRBV21-1 is described as a pseudogene. CDR3 length equals 11 residues. The CDR3 sequence is CAIPARGRRYF. CDR3 nucleotide sequence: TGTGCCATCCCAGCCCGAGGTAGGCGGTACTTC.

This sequence joins TRBV24-1 and TRBJ2-1; TRBD2 is a possible D gene (6 bases). Trimming shortened V by 12 bases and J by 5 bases, and 22 bases separated the two germline ends. The CDR3 runs 15 residues. Germline CDR1 KGHDR, CDR2 SFDVKD. The CDR3 loop is CAVALPGLQDNEQFF. CDR3 in DNA: TGTGCCGTAGCTCTACCGGGACTTCAAGACAATGAGCAGTTCTTC.

This chain links TRBV7-6 with TRBJ2-1; TRBD2 aligns across 11 bases. Germline loops: CDR1 SGHVS, CDR2 FNYEAQ. J lost 5 bases, V lost 0 bases, and 9 bases had no gene match. This CDR3 is built from 18 residues. The CDR3 sequence is CASSLARILAGANNEQFF. The CDR3 coding sequence is TGTGCCAGCAGCTTAGCGCGGATACTAGCGGGGGCAAACAATGAGCAGTTCTTC.

In this sample, this clone turned up a few times. V usage is TRBV27 and J usage is TRBJ1-2, with D possibly being TRBD1 (6 bases). Trimming left V 3 bases short and J 7 bases short, with 15 bases between. Germline loops: CDR1 MNHEY, CDR2 SMNVEV (reference sequence). The CDR3 is 14 amino acids. CDR3 residues: CASSFGHATGGYTF. CDR3 nucleotide sequence: TGTGCCAGCAGTTTTGGCCATGCGACAGGTGGCTACACCTTC.

The V call is TRBV4-2, the J call TRBJ2-7; D ambiguous. The CDR3 sequence is 15 residues long. Germline-derived CDR1 and CDR2 are LGHNA and YNFKEQ. V lost 4 bases to trimming and J lost 2 bases, with 15 bases between them. The CDR3 is CASSPTEQSTYEQYF. CDR3 coding DNA: TGTGCCAGCAGCCCTACAGAACAGAGTACCTACGAGCAGTACTTC.

The chain combines TRBV18 with TRBJ1-1; 8 bases line up with TRBD1. V lost 10 bases and J lost 4; bases outside the gene matches: 8. Germline V CDR1 and CDR2: KGHSH, LQKENI. CDR3 length equals 13 residues. The CDR3: CATSQGAATEAFF. The CDR3 DNA is TGTGCCACCTCCCAGGGGGCGGCCACTGAAGCTTTCTTT.

The rearrangement links TRBV18 to TRBJ2-4, with D possibly being TRBD2 (6 bases). V was trimmed by 1 base and J by 8 bases, leaving 15 bases between them. CDR1 and CDR2 (germline): KGHSH, LQKENI. The CDR3 runs 15 residues. This chain's CDR3 is CASSPLVEGIYIQYF. The CDR3 DNA follows: TGTGCCAGCTCACCACTGGTGGAGGGGATATACATTCAGTACTTC.

Only one count was recorded for this clone. The rearrangement uses TRBV9 and TRBJ1-2; 7 bases map to TRBD1. Germline CDR1 is SGDLS and CDR2 is YYNGEE. J was trimmed by 3 bases and V by 0 bases; bases with no gene match: 14. The CDR3 extends over 18 amino acids. CDR3 amino acids: CASSVGPPGTAKDYGYTF. The CDR3 bases are TGTGCCAGCAGCGTAGGGCCTCCCGGGACAGCAAAAGACTATGGCTACACCTTC. Based on the CDR3 plus reference TRBV9 and TRBJ1-2, the full variable domain is DSGVTQTPKHLITATGQRVTLRCSPRSGDLSVYWYQQSLDQGLQFLIQYYNGEERAKGNILERFSAQQFPDLHSELNLSSLELGDSALYFCASSVGPPGTAKDYGYTFGSGTRLTVV.